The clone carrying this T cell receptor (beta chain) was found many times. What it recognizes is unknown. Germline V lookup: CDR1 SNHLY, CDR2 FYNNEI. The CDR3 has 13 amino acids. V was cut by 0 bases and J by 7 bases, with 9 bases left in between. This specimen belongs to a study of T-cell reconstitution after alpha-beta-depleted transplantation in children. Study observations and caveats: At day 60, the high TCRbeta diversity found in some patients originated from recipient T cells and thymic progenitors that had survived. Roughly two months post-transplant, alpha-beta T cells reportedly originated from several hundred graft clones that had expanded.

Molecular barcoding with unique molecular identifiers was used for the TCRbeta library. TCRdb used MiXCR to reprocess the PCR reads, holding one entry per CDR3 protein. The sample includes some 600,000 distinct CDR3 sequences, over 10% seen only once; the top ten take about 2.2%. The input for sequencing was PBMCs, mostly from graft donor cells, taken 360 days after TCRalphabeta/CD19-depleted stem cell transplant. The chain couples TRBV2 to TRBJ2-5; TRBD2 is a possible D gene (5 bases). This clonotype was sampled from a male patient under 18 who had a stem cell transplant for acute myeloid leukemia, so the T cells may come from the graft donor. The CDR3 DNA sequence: TGTGCCAGCAGTGAAGCTCTGGCGGGGACCCAGTACTTC. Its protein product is CASSEALAGTQYF. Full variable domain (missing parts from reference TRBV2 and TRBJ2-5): EPEVTQTPSHQVTQMGQEVILRCVPISNHLYFYWYRQILGQKVEFLVSFYNNEISEKSEIFDDQFSVERPDGSNFTLKIRSTKLEDSAMYFCASSEALAGTQYFGPGTRLLVL.